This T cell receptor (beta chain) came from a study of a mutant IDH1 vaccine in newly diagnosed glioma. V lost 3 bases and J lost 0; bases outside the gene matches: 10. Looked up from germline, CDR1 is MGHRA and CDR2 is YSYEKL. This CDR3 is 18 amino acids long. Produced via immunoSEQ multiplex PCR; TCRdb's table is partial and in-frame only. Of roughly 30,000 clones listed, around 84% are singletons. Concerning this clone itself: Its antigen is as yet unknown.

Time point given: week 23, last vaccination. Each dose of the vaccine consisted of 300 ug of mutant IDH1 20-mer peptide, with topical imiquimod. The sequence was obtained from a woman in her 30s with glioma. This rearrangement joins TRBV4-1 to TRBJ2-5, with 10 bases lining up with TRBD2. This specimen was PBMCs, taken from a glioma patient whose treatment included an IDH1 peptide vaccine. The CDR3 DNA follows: TGCGCCAGCAGCCATACGCGGGGACTAGCGACTAACCAAGAGACCCAGTACTTC. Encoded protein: CASSHTRGLATNQETQYF.